The rows below give T cell receptor beta chains drawn from one sample of a study of CD4 T cells in relation to SARS-CoV-2 and coronaviruses. Clones were sequenced by immunoSEQ multiplex PCR, and TCRdb holds only the in-frame ones, with some missing. Of more than 15,000 clones listed, approximately 80% are singletons. These receptors' targets are unknown. Sequenced input: CD4+ T cells from PBMCs, cultured in vitro. The source is a human donor in good health. CDR3s include the opening cysteine and the closing phenylalanine or tryptophan. A D gene is named only where the DNA matches it firmly. Size values are once, few and many counts, or a class for expanded clones, and some rows have none.

TRBV7-2	TRBJ2-1	NA	NA	16	TGTGCCAGCAGCCTTAGACCACTCCAGAACTACAATGAGCAGTTCTTC	CASSLRPLQNYNEQFF
TRBV30	TRBJ1-2	TRBD1	NA	14	TGTGCCTGGAGTGTACAACAGGGGACCTATGGCTACACCTTC	CAWSVQQGTYGYTF
TRBV19	TRBJ1-5	NA	NA	17	TGTGCCAGTAGTCCCACCTCCTTTATGGGGGTGAATCAGCCCCAGCATTTT	CASSPTSFMGVNQPQHF
TRBV14	TRBJ2-1	NA	NA	11	TGTGCCAGCAGCCAAGGGTATGAGCAGTTCTTC	CASSQGYEQFF
TRBV11-3	TRBJ2-7	NA	few	15	TGTGCCAGCAGCTCTTTCGCCCGGGGTTCCTACGAGCAGTACTTC	CASSSFARGSYEQYF
TRBV5-1	TRBJ1-1	NA	NA	15	TGCGCCAGCAGCTTGTCATCGGACGCTTACACTGAAGCTTTCTTT	CASSLSSDAYTEAFF
TRBV27	TRBJ2-3	TRBD1	NA	16	TGTGCCAGCAGTTTATTGTTGACAGGGATTAAGAAGACGCAGTATTTT	CASSLLLTGIKKTQYF
TRBV25-1	TRBJ2-2	NA	NA	14	TGTGCCAGCAGTGAGGTGGGCCTTACCGGGGAGCTGTTTTTT	CASSEVGLTGELFF
TRBV7-2	TRBJ2-7	TRBD1	NA	13	TGTGCCAGCAGCTACGGGACAGGGGTCGAGCAGTACTTC	CASSYGTGVEQYF
TRBV6-1	TRBJ1-3	NA	NA	17	TGTGCCAGCAGTGAAGTGATGGGCGAGGCCTCTGGAAACACCATATATTTT	CASSEVMGEASGNTIYF